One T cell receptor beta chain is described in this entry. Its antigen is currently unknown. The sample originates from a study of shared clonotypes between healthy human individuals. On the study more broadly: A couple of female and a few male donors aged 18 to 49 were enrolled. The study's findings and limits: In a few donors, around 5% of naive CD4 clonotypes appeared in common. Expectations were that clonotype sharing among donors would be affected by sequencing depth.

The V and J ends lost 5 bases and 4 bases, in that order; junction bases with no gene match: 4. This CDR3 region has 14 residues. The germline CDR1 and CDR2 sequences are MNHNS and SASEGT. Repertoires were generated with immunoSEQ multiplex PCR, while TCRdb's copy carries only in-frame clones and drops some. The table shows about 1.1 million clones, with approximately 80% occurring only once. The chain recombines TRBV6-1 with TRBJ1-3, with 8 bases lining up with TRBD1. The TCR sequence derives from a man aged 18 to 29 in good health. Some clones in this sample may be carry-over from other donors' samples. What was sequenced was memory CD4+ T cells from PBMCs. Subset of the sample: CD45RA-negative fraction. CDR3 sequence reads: CASSSGGLGNTIYF. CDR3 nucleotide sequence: TGTGCCAGCAGTTCAGGGGGCCTAGGAAACACCATATATTTT.